This T cell receptor beta chain was found in a study of immune evolution from preneoplasia to lung adenocarcinoma. From germline, CDR1 is SEHNR and CDR2 FQNEAQ (reference sequence). J lost 4 bases, V lost 5 bases, and 4 bases had no gene match. This CDR3 has 15 residues. Resections took place in Japan or China from about 2014 to 2018. After pathologic assessment, macro-dissection selected premalignant or tumor cells for extraction. Sequenced by immunoSEQ multiplex PCR; TCRdb stores in-frame clones only, minus some. The data show roughly 38,000 clones, roughly 74% seen once. The rearrangement joins TRBV7-9 to TRBJ2-1; 11 nucleotides match TRBD2. The sequence was obtained from a person in their 60s with lung adenocarcinoma. The sequenced material came from FFPE invasive lung adenocarcinoma tissue. This CDR3 reads CASSPGTSGYNEQFF. The CDR3 region has the DNA TGTGCCAGCAGCCCCGGGACTAGCGGATACAATGAGCAGTTCTTC. Full variable domain (remainder filled in from reference TRBV7-9 and TRBJ2-1): DTGVSQNPRHKITKRGQNVTFRCDPISEHNRLYWYRQTLGQGPEFLTYFQNEAQLEKSRLLSDRFSAERPKGSFSTLEIQRTEQGDSAMYLCASSPGTSGYNEQFFGPGTRLTVL.